These 7 T cell receptor beta chains originate from one sample sequenced in a study of PD-L1 blockade in urothelial cancer. This table comes from immunoSEQ multiplex PCR, and its TCRdb copy is limited to in-frame clones, with some not included. The sample lists 35,000 to 45,000 clones, 90% seen once, with approximately 8.3% in the top ten. The sample here was PBMCs, taken around atezolizumab (anti-PD-L1) treatment. Receptor source: a man in his sixties or seventies with urothelial cancer.

The chain joins TRBV5-4 to TRBJ2-7; 7 positions agree with TRBD2. The CDR3 is 15 residues long. Trimming cost V 4 bases and J 0 bases; bases outside gene matches: 7. Germline V gene lookup returns CDR1 SGHNT and CDR2 YYREEE (reference sequence). The CDR3 spells CASSPAPSGSYEQYF. CDR3 in DNA: TGTGCCAGCAGCCCGGCCCCTAGCGGCTCCTACGAGCAGTACTTC.

The rearrangement joins TRBV27 to TRBJ2-7; 8 nucleotides agree with TRBD1. The CDR3 runs to 14 residues. Germline V gene sequence: CDR1 MNHEY, CDR2 SMNVEV (reference sequence). V shed 6 bases and J 5 bases; nucleotides not matched to a gene: 9. The CDR3 DNA reads TGTGCCAGCAGAAGCGGACAGGGACTCGACGAGCAGTACTTC. Translation: CASRSGQGLDEQYF.

V is TRBV10-2 and J is TRBJ2-3; 8 positions match TRBD1. The CDR3 covers 17 residues. V trimming: 6 bases; J trimming: 0 bases; junction bases outside the gene matches: 11. Germline CDR1 and CDR2: WSHSY and SAAADI. The CDR3 loop is CASRSPGQVTSTDTQYF. The CDR3 coding sequence is TGCGCCAGCAGATCCCCGGGACAGGTCACTAGCACAGATACGCAGTATTTT.

The V gene is TRBV9, the J gene TRBJ2-2; tentative D call: TRBD2 (7 bases). This CDR3 is built from 16 residues. V lost 3 bases, J lost 4 bases, and 16 bases lay in between. The germline V gene encodes CDR1 SGDLS and CDR2 YYNGEE. CDR3 bases: TGTGCCAGCAGCGGAGGGGGACGGGGGGTCACCGGGGAGCTGTTTTTT. Protein: CASSGGGRGVTGELFF.

This chain joins TRBV5-6 and TRBJ1-1; 7 bases match TRBD1. This CDR3 contains 13 residues. Per the germline V gene, CDR1 is SGHDT and CDR2 is YYEEEE. Trimming cost V 4 bases and J 5 bases; bases outside gene matches: 5. The CDR3 is CASSPTGNTEAFF. The CDR3 coding sequence is TGTGCCAGCAGCCCGACAGGGAATACTGAAGCTTTCTTT.

Only one count was recorded for this clone. The chain recombines TRBV27 with TRBJ2-7, with D possibly being TRBD2 (5 bases). The CDR3 spans 12 residues. V dropped 8 bases and J dropped 8 bases, with 16 bases sitting between them. The germline V gene encodes CDR1 MNHEY and CDR2 SMNVEV (reference sequence). In DNA form, the CDR3 reads TGTGCCAGCCCACCGGGCCGGGGTCAGCAGTACTTC. Translating gives CASPPGRGQQYF.

The rearrangement links TRBV15 to TRBJ1-2; tentative D call: TRBD1 (6 bases). V gave up 1 base and J gave up 8 bases, with 14 bases separating them. This CDR3 contains 14 residues. The V gene's germline CDR1 is LNHNV and CDR2 YYDKDF (reference sequence). CDR3 residues: CATSRVGGATGYTF. The CDR3 DNA sequence: TGTGCCACCAGCAGAGTTGGGGGCGCGACCGGCTACACCTTC.